Below, 6 T cell receptor beta chains from the same sample are listed, as sequenced in a study of blood T cell repertoires in COVID-19. Some clones are missing from TCRdb's copy, which holds only in-frame ones; the method was immunoSEQ multiplex PCR. The sample holds some 170,000 clones, more than 65% seen once. Sequences were obtained from PBMCs or T cells enriched from blood (not recorded which). These receptors came from a man in his fifties or sixties who had recovered from COVID-19.

The DNA of the CDR3 is TGTGCCACCACGAACCCGGGACAAGAACCTGGAAACACCATATATTTT. It translates to CATTNPGQEPGNTIYF. The chain employs TRBV24-1 and TRBJ1-3; possibly TRBD1 for D (6 bases). CDR1 and CDR2 from the germline V gene are KGHDR and SFDVKD. The germline V and J ends were trimmed by 8 bases and 2 bases, with 18 bases remaining between them. There are 16 residues in the CDR3.

This clone was counted once. The chain joins TRBV3-1 (or the pseudogene TRBV3-2) to TRBJ2-2, with 8 bases that match TRBD1. Trimming removed 3 bases from V and 5 bases from J; junction bases left unmatched: 14. The CDR3 consists of 18 residues. Germline values: CDR1 LGHDT, CDR2 YNNKEL (reference sequence). CDR3 coding DNA: TGTGCCAGCAGCCAGGGGTCAGGCAGGGGGCCGCGAACCGGGGAGCTGTTTTTT. Amino acid sequence: CASSQGSGRGPRTGELFF.

The chain has TRBV15 and TRBJ1-5, with a possible D match to TRBD1 (5 bases). This CDR3 comprises 15 residues. Trimming shortened V by 1 base and J by 4 bases, and 11 bases separated the two germline ends. Germline CDR1 LNHNV, CDR2 YYDKDF (reference sequence). CDR3 region: CATSRGRRVNQPQHF. The CDR3 region has the DNA TGTGCCACCAGCAGAGGGCGCAGGGTGAATCAGCCCCAGCATTTT.

The V call is TRBV5-1, the J call TRBJ2-7; 8 nucleotides agree with TRBD1. CDR1 is SGHRS and CDR2 is YFSETQ in the germline V gene. Trimming took 4 bases from V and 6 from J; bases not matched to a gene: 12. This CDR3 comprises 15 residues. The CDR3 sequence: CASSLGQGRPLEQYF. DNA for the CDR3: TGCGCCAGCAGCCTCGGACAGGGTCGTCCTCTCGAGCAGTACTTC.

The rearrangement links TRBV11-2 to TRBJ2-3, with a possible D match to TRBD1 (6 bases). The CDR3 spans 16 residues. Trimming cost V 0 bases and J 1 base, with 11 bases left between them. CDR1 is SGHAT and CDR2 is FQNNGV in the germline V gene. The CDR3 nucleotides read TGTGCCAGCAGCTTAGATGGACAGCTAGGCACAGATACGCAGTATTTT. It specifies CASSLDGQLGTDTQYF.

The CDR3 sequence: CASSPLGQRETQYF. In DNA, the CDR3 is TGTGCCAGCAGCCCGCTGGGACAGAGGGAGACCCAGTACTTC. This chain links TRBV5-6 with TRBJ2-5, with 7 nucleotides matching TRBD1. The trim removed 4 bases at V and 5 bases at J, leaving 8 bases unmatched. From germline, CDR1 is SGHDT and CDR2 YYEEEE. This CDR3 region has 14 residues.